These 21 T cell receptor beta chains were sequenced from one sample in a study of T cells in Graves' hyperthyroidism and ophthalmopathy (dated by TCRdb to 2018 to 2020). The library was produced with multiplex PCR. Sequencing used an Illumina HiSeq 2000. The TCR beta CDR3 regions were amplified from the RNA transcripts. A first-round RT-PCR of the TCR CDR3 used the HTBI primer set with the Qiagen OneStep RT-PCR kit. The public reads were reprocessed in TCRdb via fastp at Q25 and MiXCR, keeping in-frame beta chains. Identical CDR3 proteins give one entry, which carries the most common genes and DNA. The sample table records about 360,000 distinct CDR3 sequences; 13% of these occur just once. About 9.1% of the sample belongs to the ten largest clones. Input material: blood. Receptors were obtained from a woman aged 18-29 years with Graves' hyperthyroidism.

This clonotype was detected only a few times. The CDR3 DNA follows: TGTGCCAGCACCCTGACAGGGGAGGCCACTGAAGCTTTCTTT. As protein: CASTLTGEATEAFF. The chain links TRBV25-1 to TRBJ1-1; TRBD1 matches at 8 bases. Germline CDR1 and CDR2: MGHDK and SYGVNS. The CDR3 has 14 amino acids. Trimming took 7 bases from V and 4 from J; bases not matched to a gene: 8.

This clonotype has a count of ten or more. CDR3 DNA: TGTGCCATCGGCTCCGGGACTAGGGGGGAGACCCAGTACTTC. Protein sequence: CAIGSGTRGETQYF. The chain recombines TRBV24-1 with TRBJ2-5, with TRBD2 matching over 8 bases. The CDR3 is 14 residues long. With V trimmed by 11 bases and J by 5 bases, 12 bases remained unmatched. Germline loops: CDR1 KGHDR, CDR2 SFDVKD.

At least ten counts were recorded for this clonotype. The rearrangement joins TRBV27 to TRBJ2-1, with TRBD2 as a possible D gene (6 bases). V lost 7 bases and J lost 6, with 16 bases in between. The length of the CDR3 is 14 residues. From germline, CDR1 is MNHEY and CDR2 SMNVEV (reference sequence). The CDR3 DNA follows: TGTGCCAGCAACTTCGGGGGTAGACCCAATGAGCAGTTCTTC. Translated, it gives CASNFGGRPNEQFF.

This clonotype occurred many times. V is TRBV7-2 and J is TRBJ2-4; 8 positions agree with TRBD2. J lost 6 bases, V lost 4 bases, and 11 bases had no gene match. The CDR3 sequence is 16 residues long. Germline-derived CDR1 and CDR2 are SGHTA and FQGNSA. The CDR3 DNA sequence: TGTGCCAGCAGCTCCAATTCGGGACTAGTGTCAAACATTCAGTACTTC. Its translation is CASSSNSGLVSNIQYF.

This clonotype was seen at least ten times. The rearrangement uses TRBV28 and TRBJ2-7; 12 nucleotides line up with TRBD1. This CDR3 region has 14 residues. Germline CDR1 reads MDHEN; CDR2 reads SYDVKM. V lost 7 bases and J lost 6; bases outside the gene matches: 7. The CDR3 sequence: CASTEGQGAGEQYF. CDR3 DNA: TGTGCCAGCACGGAGGGACAGGGGGCGGGCGAGCAGTACTTC.

This chain uses TRBV28 with TRBJ2-3; no clear D. V was clipped by 8 bases and J by 2 bases, with 20 bases between them. This CDR3 is 16 amino acids long. In germline, CDR1 is MDHEN, CDR2 SYDVKM. CDR3 coding DNA: TGTGCCAGCGCCATTGGCACGAGCGAATTCACAGATACGCAGTATTTT. Translated, it gives CASAIGTSEFTDTQYF.

The sample holds many counts of this clonotype. This chain links TRBV24-1 with TRBJ2-2, with D tentatively TRBD1 (5 bases). CDR1 and CDR2 from the germline V gene are KGHDR and SFDVKD. This CDR3 contains 16 residues. Trimming stripped 3 bases from V and 4 bases from J, with 14 bases between. CDR3 DNA sequence: TGTGCCACCAGTGATCAAGGGGCGCCGGTCACCGGGGAGCTGTTTTTT. It is translated as CATSDQGAPVTGELFF.

This clonotype was counted ten times or more. CDR3 sequence reads: CASSYGGTYEQYF. The CDR3 nucleotides read TGTGCCAGCAGTTACGGGGGCACCTACGAGCAGTACTTC. This chain connects TRBV6-2 or TRBV6-3 to TRBJ2-7; D possibly corresponds to TRBD1 (6 bases). CDR1 is MNHEY and CDR2 is SVGEGT in the germline V gene. The ends were cut back, 2 bases at V and 2 bases at J, with 7 bases in the middle. The CDR3 sequence is 13 residues long.

Points on this clonotype: Given a much more abundant clone one base away, this may be a read error. The CDR3 protein is CASSPGNRSTDTQYF. The CDR3 nucleotides are TGTGCCAGCAGCCCGGGGAATAGAAGCACAGATACGCAGTATTTT. This chain joins TRBV11-2 and TRBJ2-3, with D possibly matching TRBD2 (5 bases). CDR3 length: 15 amino acids. Germline V gene sequence: CDR1 SGHAT, CDR2 FQNNGV. The V end was cut by 5 bases, the J end by 0 bases, with 12 bases between.

This clonotype was seen at least ten times. The rearrangement links TRBV28 to TRBJ2-1; TRBD2 matches 10 bases. The ends lost 2 bases at V and 6 bases at J; junction bases unmatched: 4. This CDR3 is 15 amino acids long. Germline values: CDR1 MDHEN, CDR2 SYDVKM. CDR3 loop: CASSLLAGVSNEQFF. In DNA form, the CDR3 reads TGTGCCAGCAGTTTACTAGCGGGAGTCTCCAATGAGCAGTTCTTC.

The J gene is TRBJ2-2, the V gene TRBV19; D might be TRBD1 or TRBD2, each matching 5 bases. V lost 9 bases to trimming and J lost 0 bases, with 14 bases between them. The V gene's germline CDR1 is LNHDA and CDR2 SQIVND (reference sequence). CDR3 length equals 15 residues. This chain's CDR3 is CASKGPLTNTGELFF. CDR3 DNA sequence: TGTGCCAGCAAGGGACCGCTGACGAACACCGGGGAGCTGTTTTTT.

Ten or more counts support this clonotype. This sequence joins TRBV15 and TRBJ2-1; 9 bases are a match to TRBD1. The CDR3 is 15 amino acids. The V gene end was trimmed by 3 bases and the J gene end by 5 bases; junction bases not matched to a gene: 5. The germline CDR1 and CDR2 sequences are LNHNV and YYDKDF (reference sequence). The CDR3 loop reads CATSSPGQGNNEQFF. For the CDR3, the DNA is TGTGCCACCAGCAGTCCGGGACAGGGAAACAATGAGCAGTTCTTC.

Ten or more counts support this clonotype. The rearrangement uses TRBV7-9 and TRBJ2-2; the D gene is possibly TRBD2 (6 bases). The CDR3 is 15 amino acids. The V end lost 1 base, the J end lost 3 bases, and 9 bases lay between the germline ends. Looked up from germline, CDR1 is SEHNR and CDR2 is FQNEAQ (reference sequence). The CDR3 is CASSLVVADTGELFF. As DNA, the CDR3 is TGTGCCAGCAGCTTAGTAGTAGCGGACACCGGGGAGCTGTTTTTT.

This clonotype was seen at least ten times. The chain employs TRBV2 and TRBJ1-1; the D gene is possibly TRBD1 (5 bases). The CDR3 loop spans 13 amino acids. Germline CDR1 reads SNHLY; CDR2 reads FYNNEI. V was shortened by 7 bases and J by 5 bases, with 14 bases between the two germline ends. Here the CDR3 reads CASIAREETEAFF. CDR3 sequence (DNA): TGTGCCAGCATTGCCAGGGAAGAGACTGAAGCTTTCTTT.

The table lists this clonotype with many counts. CDR3 DNA sequence: TGTGCCAGCAGTGAAGCAGGGCGGGGCTACAATGAGCAGTTCTTC. Its translation: CASSEAGRGYNEQFF. The chain links TRBV2 to TRBJ2-1, with TRBD2 as a possible D gene (6 bases). V dropped 0 bases and J dropped 3 bases, with 9 bases sitting between them. The germline CDR1 and CDR2 sequences are SNHLY and FYNNEI. This CDR3 is 15 amino acids long.

This clonotype showed up many times. The V gene is TRBV5-1, the J gene TRBJ1-1; D may be TRBD1 (5 bases). V gave up 0 bases and J gave up 2 bases, with 14 bases separating them. Per germline, CDR1 SGHRS and CDR2 YFSETQ. The CDR3 consists of 16 residues. The CDR3 loop is CASSLGPWGENTEAFF. The CDR3 DNA reads as TGCGCCAGCAGCTTGGGCCCCTGGGGCGAAAACACTGAAGCTTTCTTT.

The V and J genes are TRBV5-4 and TRBJ2-1; no clear D. V was trimmed by 6 bases and J by 4 bases, leaving 11 bases between them. The germline V gene encodes CDR1 SGHNT and CDR2 YYREEE (reference sequence). This CDR3 has 13 amino acids. The CDR3 bases are TGTGCCAGCACTACCCCAGATTACAATGAGCAGTTCTTC. It encodes CASTTPDYNEQFF.

This clonotype was seen repeatedly, ten times or more. V is TRBV28 and J is TRBJ1-5; D not resolved. Trimming cost V 3 bases and J 0 bases, with 6 bases left between them. The CDR3 runs 14 residues. Germline CDR1 and CDR2: MDHEN and SYDVKM. This CDR3 reads CASSFPYSNQPQHF. For the CDR3, the DNA is TGTGCCAGCAGTTTCCCATATAGCAATCAGCCCCAGCATTTT.

This clonotype has at least ten counts. The V and J genes are TRBV9 and TRBJ2-3, with 9 bases aligning to TRBD1. Germline-derived CDR1 and CDR2 are SGDLS and YYNGEE. Trimming cost V 0 bases and J 4 bases; bases outside gene matches: 9. The CDR3 runs 17 residues. The CDR3 is CASSVALGQGSADTQYF. The CDR3 DNA reads TGTGCCAGCAGCGTAGCCCTAGGACAGGGGTCGGCAGATACGCAGTATTTT.

A word on this clonotype: It may be a read error: a sequence one base away is much more abundant. The rearrangement links TRBV7-2 to TRBJ2-7; the D is unclear. The CDR3 runs 14 residues. Germline assignment: CDR1 SGHTA and CDR2 FQGNSA. CDR3 in amino acids: CAGSFRASSYEQYF. CDR3 bases: TGTGCCGGCAGCTTTCGGGCGAGCTCCTACGAGCAGTACTTC.

This clonotype was counted many times. The chain is built from TRBV20-1 and TRBJ1-4, with no clear D. Trimming shortened V by 0 bases and J by 7 bases, and 12 bases separated the two germline ends. The CDR3 has 14 amino acids. CDR1 and CDR2 (germline): DFQATT, SNEGSKA (reference sequence). In DNA form, the CDR3 reads TGCAGTGCTAGAGAAACAGCCAAGGGTGAAAAACTGTTTTTT. Its protein is CSARETAKGEKLFF.